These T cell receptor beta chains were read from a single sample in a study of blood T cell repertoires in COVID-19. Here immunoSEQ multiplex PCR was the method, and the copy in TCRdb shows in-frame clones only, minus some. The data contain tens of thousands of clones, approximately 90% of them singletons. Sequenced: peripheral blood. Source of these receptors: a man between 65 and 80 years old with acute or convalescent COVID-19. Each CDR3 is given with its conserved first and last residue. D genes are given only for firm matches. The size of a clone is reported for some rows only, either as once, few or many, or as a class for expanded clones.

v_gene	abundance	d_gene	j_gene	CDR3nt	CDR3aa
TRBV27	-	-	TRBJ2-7	TGTGCCAGCAGTTTGGTTCAGCAGGGCGAGCAGTACTTC	CASSLVQQGEQYF
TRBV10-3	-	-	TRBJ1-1	TGTGCCATCATGGAACAGGGGAACACTGAAGCTTTCTTT	CAIMEQGNTEAFF
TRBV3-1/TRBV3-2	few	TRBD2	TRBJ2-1	TGTGCCAGCAGCCAACTAGCGGGAGGGGGCAATGAGCAGTTCTTC	CASSQLAGGGNEQFF
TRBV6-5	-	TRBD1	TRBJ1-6	TGTGCCAGCAGTTACTCGGACAGGGATCATTCACCCCTCCACTTT	CASSYSDRDHSPLHF
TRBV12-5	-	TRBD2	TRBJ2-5	TGTGCTAGTGCCTGGGGACTAGCGGGAAGAGAGACCCAGTACTTC	CASAWGLAGRETQYF
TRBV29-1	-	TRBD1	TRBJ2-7	TGCAGCGGCACCGGGACAGGGACACGTTTGGAGTACTTC	CSGTGTGTRLEYF
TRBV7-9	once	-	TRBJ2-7	TGTGCCAGCACTAAGGTCGGGGGAGACGGGTCCTACGAGCAGTACTTC	CASTKVGGDGSYEQYF
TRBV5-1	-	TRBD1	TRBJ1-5	TGCGCCAGCAGCTTGGAAGGGGGCATCACCCCCAATCAGCCCCAGCATTTT	CASSLEGGITPNQPQHF
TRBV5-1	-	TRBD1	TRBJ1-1	TGCGCCAGCAGCTCTCAGGGGGCAAGGGTTACTGAAGCTTTCTTT	CASSSQGARVTEAFF
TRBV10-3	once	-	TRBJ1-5	TGTGCCATCAGTGAGGAGCAGGGTCCCAGCCAGCCCCAGCATTTT	CAISEEQGPSQPQHF
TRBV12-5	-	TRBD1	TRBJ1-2	TGTGCTAGTGGTTTGCCACCGACAGGGGGCGATGGCTACACCTTC	CASGLPPTGGDGYTF
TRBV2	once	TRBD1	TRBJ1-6	TGTGCCACGCGCTGGGGACAGGGGGGCTCACCCCTCCACTTT	CATRWGQGGSPLHF
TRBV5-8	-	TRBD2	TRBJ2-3	TGTGCCAGCAGCCCCGGGACTAGGATTACAGATACGCAGTATTTT	CASSPGTRITDTQYF
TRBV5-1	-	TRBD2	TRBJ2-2	TGCGCCAGCAGCCCTAGCGGGGGGAACACCGGGGAGCTGTTTTTT	CASSPSGGNTGELFF
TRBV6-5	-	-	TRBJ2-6	TGTGCCAGCACTATTGGGGCCAACGTCCTGACTTTC	CASTIGANVLTF
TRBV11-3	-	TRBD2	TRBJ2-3	TGTGCCAGCAGCTTAGATCGGGCTAGCGGGTCGTACACAGATACGCAGTATTTT	CASSLDRASGSYTDTQYF
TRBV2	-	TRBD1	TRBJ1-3	TGTGCCAGTCTTGAGCACAGGGGGAGCGGAAACACCATATATTTT	CASLEHRGSGNTIYF
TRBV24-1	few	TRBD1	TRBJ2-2	TGTGCCACCAGTGATGAGGACAGGGCGGCCACCGGGGAGCTGTTTTTT	CATSDEDRAATGELFF
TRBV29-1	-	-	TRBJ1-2	TGCAGCGTTGGGAGACAGGTATCCTATGGCTACACCTTC	CSVGRQVSYGYTF
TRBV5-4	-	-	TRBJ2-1	TGTGCCAGCAGCTACGCCGGGACACCCGATCACCAGTTCTTC	CASSYAGTPDHQFF
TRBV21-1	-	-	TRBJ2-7	TGTGCCAGCGGGCCTGACCCGGCCCCTTTTTCCCAGGACACAGAATACGAGCAGTACTTC	CASGPDPAPFSQDTEYEQYF
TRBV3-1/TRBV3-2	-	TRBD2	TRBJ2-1	TGTGCCAGCAGCCGGACTAGCGGGAGAGTCAATGAGCAGTTCTTC	CASSRTSGRVNEQFF
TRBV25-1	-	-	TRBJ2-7	TGTGCCAGCAGCCAACCACAGGTCCCAATCTCCTACGAGCAGTACTTC	CASSQPQVPISYEQYF
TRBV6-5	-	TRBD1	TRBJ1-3	TGTGCCAGCAGGCGGACAGGGGACCCTGGAAACACCATATATTTT	CASRRTGDPGNTIYF
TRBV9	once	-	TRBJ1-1	TGTGCCAGCAGCGTAGACCCGCCTGGCCGGAACACTGAAGCTTTCTTT	CASSVDPPGRNTEAFF
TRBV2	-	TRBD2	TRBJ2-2	TGTGCCACAAGAGCGGGAGGGGGCACCGGGGAGCTGTTTTTT	CATRAGGGTGELFF
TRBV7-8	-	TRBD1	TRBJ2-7	TGTGCCAGCAGCTTAAGGGACAGCAACTACGAGCAGTACTTC	CASSLRDSNYEQYF
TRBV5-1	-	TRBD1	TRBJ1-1	TGCGCCAGCAGCTTCCGGACAGGGGAAGCTTTCTTT	CASSFRTGEAFF
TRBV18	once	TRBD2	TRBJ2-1	TGTGCCAGCTCACTTACCTCTAGCGGGAGGACCCCGGATGAGCAGTTCTTC	CASSLTSSGRTPDEQFF
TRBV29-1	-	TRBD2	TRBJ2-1	TGCAGCGTTGCCTTCATGGGGCGGGAGGGCTATGAGCAGTTCTTC	CSVAFMGREGYEQFF
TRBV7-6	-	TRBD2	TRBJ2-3	TGTGCCAGCACGGGAGGGATCTCTAGCACAGATACGCAGTATTTT	CASTGGISSTDTQYF
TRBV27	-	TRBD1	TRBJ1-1	TGTGCCAGCAGCCCCTTAACAGGGGTGGCTTTCTTT	CASSPLTGVAFF
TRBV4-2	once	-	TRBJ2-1	TGTGCCAGCAGCCAAGATATTAGCTCCTACAATGAGCAGTTCTTC	CASSQDISSYNEQFF
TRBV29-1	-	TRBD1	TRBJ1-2	TGCAGCGTGCCACAGGGGACACACGGGAAAATCTATGGCTACACCTTC	CSVPQGTHGKIYGYTF
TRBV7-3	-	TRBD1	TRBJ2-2	TGTGCCAGCAGCTTAAGAGGCGGGACAGGGGCCCCCGGGGAGCTGTTTTTT	CASSLRGGTGAPGELFF
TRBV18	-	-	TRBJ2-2	TGTGCCAGCTCACCTCCCGGGAGGAACACCGGGGAGCTGTTTTTT	CASSPPGRNTGELFF
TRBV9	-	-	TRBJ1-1	TGTGCCAGCAGGCCGCGGGGGGTTGAGAACACTGAAGCTTTCTTT	CASRPRGVENTEAFF
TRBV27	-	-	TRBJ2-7	TGTGCCAGCAGTACAAACAACTACGAGCAGTACTTC	CASSTNNYEQYF
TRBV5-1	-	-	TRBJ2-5	TGCGCCAGCAGCTTGCAGGGGCCGGCGGAGACCCAGTACTTC	CASSLQGPAETQYF
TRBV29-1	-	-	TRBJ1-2	TGCAGCGTTGAGACAGCCCCGGTACTTTACACCTTC	CSVETAPVLYTF
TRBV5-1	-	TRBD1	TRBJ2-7	TGCGCCAGCAGCCCCGGACAGGGGCCCTCCGAGCAGTACTTC	CASSPGQGPSEQYF
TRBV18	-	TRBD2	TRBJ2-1	TGTGCCAGCTGCATAAGCGGGAGGGAGGATGAGCAGTTCTTC	CASCISGREDEQFF
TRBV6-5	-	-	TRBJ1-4	TGTGCCAGCAGTTTTAGACAGCGTAATGAAAAACTGTTTTTT	CASSFRQRNEKLFF
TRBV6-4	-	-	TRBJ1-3	TGTGCCAGCAGGTCCCTTCTTCTGGGACAAATGATAAGCTCTGGAAACACCATATATTTT	CASRSLLLGQMISSGNTIYF
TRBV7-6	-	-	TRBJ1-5	TGTGCCAGCAGCTTAGCCGCGGACTCCGGTCAGCCCCAGCATTTT	CASSLAADSGQPQHF
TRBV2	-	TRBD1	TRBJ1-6	TGTGCCAGCAGTGATCAAGGGGGCGAGTCACCCCTCCACTTT	CASSDQGGESPLHF
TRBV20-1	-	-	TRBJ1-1	TGCAGTGCTAGTAGCTCTATGAACACTGAAGCTTTCTTT	CSASSSMNTEAFF
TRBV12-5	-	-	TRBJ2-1	TGTGCTACCTCCCTGCCTTGGGGGCCCCTCAATGAGCAGTTCTTC	CATSLPWGPLNEQFF
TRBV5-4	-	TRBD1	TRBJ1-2	TGTGCCAGCAGCTTGCCAGGGGGCGACTATGGCTACACCTTC	CASSLPGGDYGYTF
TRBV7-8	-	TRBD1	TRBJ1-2	TGTGCCAGCAGCCCCGGGACAGGAGCTAACTATGGCTACACCTTC	CASSPGTGANYGYTF